This TCR beta chain was observed in a study of T cells expressing NK-cell markers. Whole-study context: Sequencing covered eight donors, seven HCMV-seropositive and one seronegative.

CDR1 is SGDLS and CDR2 is YYNGEE in the germline V gene. This CDR3 has 14 residues. The TCR beta cDNA came from 5'RACE template switching with UMIs. From the 5' RACE reads, TCRdb lists one entry per CDR3 protein and no DNA. The table for this sample gives some 450,000 distinct CDR3 sequences. The TCR was taken from a woman between 18 and 70 years old in good health. Sequencing used blood T cells: a sorted CD56 or NKG2C T cell subset, CD4+ or CD8+ T cells, or bulk PBMC T cells (not recorded which). This chain links TRBV9 with TRBJ1-2; TCRdb picks TRBD1, but there is no DNA to check that call. The chain's CDR3 is CASSVGQGLDGYTF. The entire variable domain, with the rest obtained from reference TRBV9 and TRBJ1-2, is as follows: DSGVTQTPKHLITATGQRVTLRCSPRSGDLSVYWYQQSLDQGLQFLIQYYNGEERAKGNILERFSAQQFPDLHSELNLSSLELGDSALYFCASSVGQGLDGYTFGSGTRLTVV.